Ten or more counts support the clone carrying this T cell receptor beta chain. Its antigen remains unidentified. The data derive from a study of T cells after posttransplantation cyclophosphamide. This CDR3 contains 16 residues. The V gene end was trimmed by 7 bases and the J gene end by 3 bases; junction bases not matched to a gene: 11. The germline V gene has CDR1 MNHNY and CDR2 SVGAGI (reference sequence). Data came from immunoSEQ multiplex PCR; TCRdb stores just in-frame clones and leaves some out. The sample holds approximately 15,000 clones, and no clone turns up only once. Findings and caveats of the study: Donor-recipient repertoire similarity was low at 1-2 months, rising over year one. TRB clonality was highly associated with recipient CMV seropositivity and reactivation.

Busulfan-fludarabine conditioning, marrow transplant, and cyclophosphamide on days +3 and +4 were administered. This sequence was found in a female patient aged 25-39 years who received an allogeneic stem cell transplant from a related donor, was CMV-positive, and had no GVHD. The T cells may partly be graft donor cells. The sample here was PBMCs, taken after allogeneic stem cell transplant with posttransplant cyclophosphamide. V and J are TRBV6-6 and TRBJ2-7, with 11 bases matching TRBD2. The CDR3 protein is CASTFTSGRAYYEQYF. CDR3 sequence (DNA): TGTGCCAGCACCTTCACTAGCGGGAGAGCCTACTACGAGCAGTACTTC.